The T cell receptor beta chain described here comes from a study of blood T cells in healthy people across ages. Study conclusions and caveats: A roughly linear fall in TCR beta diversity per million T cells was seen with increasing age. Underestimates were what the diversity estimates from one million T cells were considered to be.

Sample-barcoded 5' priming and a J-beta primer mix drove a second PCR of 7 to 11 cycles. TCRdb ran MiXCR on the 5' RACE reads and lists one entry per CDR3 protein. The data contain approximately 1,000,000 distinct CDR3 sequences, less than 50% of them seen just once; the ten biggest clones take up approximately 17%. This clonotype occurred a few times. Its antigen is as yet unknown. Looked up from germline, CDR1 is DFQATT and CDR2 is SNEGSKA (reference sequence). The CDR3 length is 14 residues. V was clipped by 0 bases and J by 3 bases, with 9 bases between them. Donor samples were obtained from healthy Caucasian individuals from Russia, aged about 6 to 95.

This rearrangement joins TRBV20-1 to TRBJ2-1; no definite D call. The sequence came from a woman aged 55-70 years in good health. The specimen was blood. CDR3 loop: CSARDLVSYNEQFF. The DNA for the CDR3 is TGCAGTGCTAGAGATCTAGTGAGCTACAATGAGCAGTTCTTC.